The TCR beta chain under discussion was sequenced for a study of blood T cell repertoires in COVID-19. About the study: COVID-19 samples collected from the United States, Italy and Spain covered acute and convalescent phases. T cells, B-cell-depleted T cells, or PBMCs provided the cDNA or gDNA that served as material.

V was cut by 1 base and J by 0 bases, with 4 bases left in between. The CDR3 sequence is 13 residues long. Germline CDR1 and CDR2: MNHEY and SMNVEV (reference sequence). Profiling relied on immunoSEQ multiplex PCR, and the TCRdb table lists in-frame clones only, not all of them. The repertoire holds 100,000 or so clones, with approximately 80% as singletons. J is TRBJ2-7 and V is TRBV27; D is ambiguous. This TCR derives from a human donor in a cohort sampled during active COVID-19. The material sequenced was peripheral blood. The CDR3 spells CASSLFSSYEQYF. CDR3 sequence (DNA): TGTGCCAGCAGTTTATTTAGCTCCTACGAGCAGTACTTC.